The rows below give T cell receptor beta chains drawn from one sample of a study of T-cell memory formation after mild COVID-19. From the 5' RACE reads, TCRdb called clonotypes with MiXCR, one entry per CDR3 protein. The table includes under 450,000 distinct CDR3 sequences, 20% to 25% detected once. The sequenced sample consisted of PBMCs or a T cell subset sorted from them (not recorded which). The receptors come from a man younger than 30 who had mild COVID-19 (a few samples of this study predate the infection). Cell type and time point are not known. The CDR3 runs from the conserved cysteine through the conserved F or W. D genes are given only for firm matches. Size is omitted from some rows. Given values are once, few, many or a class for expanded clones.

d_call: TRBD1
clone_size: -
v_call: TRBV2
j_call: TRBJ1-2
cdr3_nt: TGTGCCAGCAGTGAGCCGGGACAGCTATTTTATGGCTACACCTTC
cdr3_aa: CASSEPGQLFYGYTF

d_call: TRBD2
clone_size: -
v_call: TRBV9
j_call: TRBJ2-3
cdr3_nt: TGTGCCAGCAGCTATTCCCGGGGGGGACCATCAGATACGCAGTATTTT
cdr3_aa: CASSYSRGGPSDTQYF

d_call: TRBD1
clone_size: -
v_call: TRBV5-1
j_call: TRBJ1-6
cdr3_nt: TGCGCCAGCAGCTTGGGGGACAGCGGGGCGTATAATTCACCCCTCCACTTT
cdr3_aa: CASSLGDSGAYNSPLHF

d_call: -
clone_size: few
v_call: TRBV20-1
j_call: TRBJ1-1
cdr3_nt: TGCAGTGCTAGAGTGGGGGACACTGAAGCTTTCTTT
cdr3_aa: CSARVGDTEAFF

d_call: TRBD1
clone_size: -
v_call: TRBV10-3
j_call: TRBJ2-2
cdr3_nt: TGTGCCATCAGTGCGATACCCGGACAGGGGGCACCCGGGGAGCTGTTTTTT
cdr3_aa: CAISAIPGQGAPGELFF

d_call: -
clone_size: -
v_call: TRBV28
j_call: TRBJ1-5
cdr3_nt: TGTGCCAGCACCCCCGGGGCTCGGCAGCCCCAGCATTTT
cdr3_aa: CASTPGARQPQHF

d_call: -
clone_size: -
v_call: TRBV5-6
j_call: TRBJ1-1
cdr3_nt: TGTGCCAGCAGCTTGGAAGGGGGATGGACAGAAGCTTTCTTT
cdr3_aa: CASSLEGGWTEAFF

d_call: TRBD2
clone_size: -
v_call: TRBV7-3
j_call: TRBJ2-7
cdr3_nt: TGTGCCAGCAGTCCGGGGGGGTCTCTCTACGAGCAGTACTTC
cdr3_aa: CASSPGGSLYEQYF

d_call: -
clone_size: -
v_call: TRBV20-1
j_call: TRBJ2-5
cdr3_nt: TGCAGTGCTAGGAGGGGTACTAGCCCTGAGACCCAGTACTTC
cdr3_aa: CSARRGTSPETQYF

d_call: -
clone_size: -
v_call: TRBV7-9
j_call: TRBJ1-5
cdr3_nt: TGTGCCAGCAGCCCCGGCCGGGGGGGCCAGCCCCAGCATTTT
cdr3_aa: CASSPGRGGQPQHF

d_call: -
clone_size: many
v_call: TRBV7-2
j_call: TRBJ1-1
cdr3_nt: TGTGCCAGCAGCTTCTTTTCGTCCATCATGAACACTGAAGCTTTCTTT
cdr3_aa: CASSFFSSIMNTEAFF

d_call: TRBD2
clone_size: few
v_call: TRBV4-3
j_call: TRBJ2-5
cdr3_nt: TGCGCCAGCAGCCAAGAGGGACTAGCGGCGCAAGAGACCCAGTACTTC
cdr3_aa: CASSQEGLAAQETQYF

d_call: -
clone_size: -
v_call: TRBV6-5
j_call: TRBJ2-3
cdr3_nt: TGTGCCAGCAGAGGGGCGGCTACAGATACGCAGTATTTT
cdr3_aa: CASRGAATDTQYF

d_call: TRBD2
clone_size: few
v_call: TRBV20-1
j_call: TRBJ2-5
cdr3_nt: TGCAGTGCCAGGGTAGCGGGGGCCCCACTGTATGAGACCCAGTACTTC
cdr3_aa: CSARVAGAPLYETQYF

d_call: TRBD2
clone_size: few
v_call: TRBV6-5
j_call: TRBJ2-5
cdr3_nt: TGTGCCAGCAGTTACGTTACTAGCGGGCAAGAGACCCAGTACTTC
cdr3_aa: CASSYVTSGQETQYF

d_call: TRBD1
clone_size: -
v_call: TRBV12-3/TRBV12-4
j_call: TRBJ2-1
cdr3_nt: TGTGCCAGCAGTTTAGCCGGGACAGCCGGGGATGAGCAGTTCTTC
cdr3_aa: CASSLAGTAGDEQFF

d_call: -
clone_size: once
v_call: TRBV2
j_call: TRBJ2-5
cdr3_nt: TGTGCCAGCCGCCCCGGCGAGGAGACCCAGTACTTC
cdr3_aa: CASRPGEETQYF

d_call: -
clone_size: -
v_call: TRBV5-6
j_call: TRBJ2-1
cdr3_nt: TGTGCCAGCAGCCTCACAGCGGATGAGCAGTTCTTC
cdr3_aa: CASSLTADEQFF

d_call: -
clone_size: -
v_call: TRBV5-1
j_call: TRBJ2-1
cdr3_nt: TGCGCCAGCAGCCCGGCGGGGGCGTCCTACAATGAGCAGTTCTTC
cdr3_aa: CASSPAGASYNEQFF

d_call: -
clone_size: -
v_call: TRBV1
j_call: TRBJ1-2
cdr3_nt: TGCACCAGCAGCCGCTTCAGGGGTCGCCATAACTATGGCTACACCTTC
cdr3_aa: CTSSRFRGRHNYGYTF

d_call: TRBD1
clone_size: -
v_call: TRBV7-6
j_call: TRBJ2-3
cdr3_nt: TGTGCCAGCAGCCCCAGACAGGGGTGGGGCACAGATACGCAGTATTTT
cdr3_aa: CASSPRQGWGTDTQYF

d_call: -
clone_size: -
v_call: TRBV12-3/TRBV12-4
j_call: TRBJ1-2
cdr3_nt: TGTGCCAGCAGCCGCGGGCCATACAGGGACTCTAACTATGGCTACACCTTC
cdr3_aa: CASSRGPYRDSNYGYTF

d_call: -
clone_size: -
v_call: TRBV20-1
j_call: TRBJ2-6
cdr3_nt: TGCAGTGCCACCCCATGGACGCGGCGGCCCTCTGGGGCCAACGTCCTGACTTTC
cdr3_aa: CSATPWTRRPSGANVLTF